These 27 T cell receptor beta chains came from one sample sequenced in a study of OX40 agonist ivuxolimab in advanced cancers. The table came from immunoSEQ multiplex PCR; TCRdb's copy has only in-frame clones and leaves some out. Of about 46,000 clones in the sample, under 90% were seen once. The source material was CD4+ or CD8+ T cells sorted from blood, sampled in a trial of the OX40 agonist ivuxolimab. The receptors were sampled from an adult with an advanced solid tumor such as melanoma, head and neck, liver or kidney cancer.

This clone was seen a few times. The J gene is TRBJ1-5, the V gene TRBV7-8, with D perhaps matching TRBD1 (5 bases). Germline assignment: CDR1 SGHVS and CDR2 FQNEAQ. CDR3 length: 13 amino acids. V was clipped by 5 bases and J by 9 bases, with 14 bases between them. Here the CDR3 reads CASSIGTDTPQHF. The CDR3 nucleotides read TGTGCCAGCAGCATCGGGACTGACACGCCCCAGCATTTT.

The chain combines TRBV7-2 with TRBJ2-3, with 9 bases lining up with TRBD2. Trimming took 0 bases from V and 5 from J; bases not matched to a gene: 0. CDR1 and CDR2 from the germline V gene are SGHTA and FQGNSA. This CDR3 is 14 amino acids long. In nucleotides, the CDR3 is TGTGCCAGCAGCTTAGCACTAGCGGGAGATACGCAGTATTTT. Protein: CASSLALAGDTQYF. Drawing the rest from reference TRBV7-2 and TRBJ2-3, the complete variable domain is GAGVSQSPSNKVTEKGKDVELRCDPISGHTALYWYRQSLGQGLEFLIYFQGNSAPDKSGLPSDRFSAERTGGSVSTLTIQRTQQEDSAVYLCASSLALAGDTQYFGPGTRLTVL.

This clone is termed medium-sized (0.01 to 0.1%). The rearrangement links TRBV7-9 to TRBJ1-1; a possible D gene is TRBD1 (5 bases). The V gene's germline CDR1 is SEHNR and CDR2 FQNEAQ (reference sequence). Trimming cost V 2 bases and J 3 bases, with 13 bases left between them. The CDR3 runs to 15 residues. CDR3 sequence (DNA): TGTGCCAGCAGCTTACAGGGCGGGGGTGACACTGAAGCTTTCTTT. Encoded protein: CASSLQGGGDTEAFF. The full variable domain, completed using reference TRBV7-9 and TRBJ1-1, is DTGVSQNPRHKITKRGQNVTFRCDPISEHNRLYWYRQTLGQGPEFLTYFQNEAQLEKSRLLSDRFSAERPKGSFSTLEIQRTEQGDSAMYLCASSLQGGGDTEAFFGQGTRLTVV.

CDR3 sequence: CASSVDHRGDIQYF. CDR3 coding DNA: TGTGCCAGCAGCGTAGATCACAGGGGGGACATTCAGTACTTC. V gene TRBV9 combines with J gene TRBJ2-4, with TRBD1 matching 8 bases. In germline, CDR1 is SGDLS, CDR2 YYNGEE. Losses at the gene ends were 0 bases for V and 8 bases for J; bases not matched to a gene: 4. The CDR3 has 14 amino acids.

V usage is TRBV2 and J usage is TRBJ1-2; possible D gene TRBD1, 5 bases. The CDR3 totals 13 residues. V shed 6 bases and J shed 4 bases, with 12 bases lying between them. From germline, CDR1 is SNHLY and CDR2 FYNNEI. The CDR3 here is CASREPGTYGYTF. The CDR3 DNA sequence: TGTGCCAGCAGGGAACCAGGGACCTATGGCTACACCTTC.

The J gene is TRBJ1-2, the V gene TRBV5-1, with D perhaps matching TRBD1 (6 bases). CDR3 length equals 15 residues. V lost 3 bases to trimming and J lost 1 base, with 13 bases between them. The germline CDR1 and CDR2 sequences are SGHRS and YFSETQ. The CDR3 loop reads CASSSEGVLNYGYTF. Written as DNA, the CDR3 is TGCGCCAGCAGCTCAGAGGGGGTCCTTAACTATGGCTACACCTTC.

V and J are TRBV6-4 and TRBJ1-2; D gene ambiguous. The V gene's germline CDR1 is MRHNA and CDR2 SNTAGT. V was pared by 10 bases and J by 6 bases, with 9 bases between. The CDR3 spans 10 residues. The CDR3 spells CATRFHGYTF. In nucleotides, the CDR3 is TGTGCCACCCGGTTCCATGGCTACACCTTC.

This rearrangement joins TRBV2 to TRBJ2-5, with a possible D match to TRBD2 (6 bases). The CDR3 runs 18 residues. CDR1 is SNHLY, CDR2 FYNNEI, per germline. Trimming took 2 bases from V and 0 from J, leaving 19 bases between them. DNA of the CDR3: TGTGCCAGCAGTGAAAGTGTTCCTGGACTACCTTACCAAGAGACCCAGTACTTC. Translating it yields CASSESVPGLPYQETQYF.

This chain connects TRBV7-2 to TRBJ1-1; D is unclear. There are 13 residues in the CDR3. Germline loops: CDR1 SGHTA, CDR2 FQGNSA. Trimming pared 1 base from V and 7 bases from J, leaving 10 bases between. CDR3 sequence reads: CASSLDRASEAFF. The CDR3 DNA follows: TGTGCCAGCAGCTTAGATAGGGCCAGTGAAGCTTTCTTT.

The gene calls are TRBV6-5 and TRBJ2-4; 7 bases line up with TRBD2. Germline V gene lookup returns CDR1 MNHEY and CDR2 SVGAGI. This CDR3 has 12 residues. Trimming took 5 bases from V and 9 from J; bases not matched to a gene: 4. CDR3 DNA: TGTGCCAGCAGTAGGGAGGGTGTCATTCAGTACTTC. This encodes CASSREGVIQYF.

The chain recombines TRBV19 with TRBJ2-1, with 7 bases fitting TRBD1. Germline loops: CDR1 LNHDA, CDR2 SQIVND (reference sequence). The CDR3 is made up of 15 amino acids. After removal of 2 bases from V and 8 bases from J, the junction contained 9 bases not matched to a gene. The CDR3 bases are TGTGCCAGTAGTATAAGACAGGGTAAGGGCCATGAGCAGTTCTTC. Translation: CASSIRQGKGHEQFF. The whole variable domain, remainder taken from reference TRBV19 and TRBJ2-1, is DGGITQSPKYLFRKEGQNVTLSCEQNLNHDAMYWYRQDPGQGLRLIYYSQIVNDFQKGDIAEGYSVSREKKESFPLTVTSAQKNPTAFYLCASSIRQGKGHEQFFGPGTRLTVL.

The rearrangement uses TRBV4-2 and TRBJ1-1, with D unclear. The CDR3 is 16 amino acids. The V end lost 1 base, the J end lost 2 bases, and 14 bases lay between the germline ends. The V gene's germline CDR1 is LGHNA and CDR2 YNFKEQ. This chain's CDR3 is CASSQGVRDYNTEAFF. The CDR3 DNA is TGTGCCAGCAGCCAAGGGGTTCGAGATTACAACACTGAAGCTTTCTTT.

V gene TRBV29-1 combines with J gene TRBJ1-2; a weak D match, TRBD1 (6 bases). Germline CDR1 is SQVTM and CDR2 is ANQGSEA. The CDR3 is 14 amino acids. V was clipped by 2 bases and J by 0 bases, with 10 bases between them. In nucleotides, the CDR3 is TGCAGCGTTGAACTAAACAGGGCTAACTATGGCTACACCTTC. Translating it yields CSVELNRANYGYTF.

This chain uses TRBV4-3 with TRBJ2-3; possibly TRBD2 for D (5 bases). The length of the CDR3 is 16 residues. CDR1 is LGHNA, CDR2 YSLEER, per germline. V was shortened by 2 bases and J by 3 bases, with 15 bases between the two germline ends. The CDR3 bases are TGCGCCAGCAGCCAAAGAGCCGCCGGGAAAACAGATACGCAGTATTTT. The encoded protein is CASSQRAAGKTDTQYF.

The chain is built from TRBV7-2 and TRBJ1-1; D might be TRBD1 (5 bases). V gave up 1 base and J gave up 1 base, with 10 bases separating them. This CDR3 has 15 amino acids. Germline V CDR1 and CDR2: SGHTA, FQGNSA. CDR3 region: CASSLVPGRNTEAFF. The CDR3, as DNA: TGTGCCAGCAGCTTAGTTCCAGGGCGGAACACTGAAGCTTTCTTT.

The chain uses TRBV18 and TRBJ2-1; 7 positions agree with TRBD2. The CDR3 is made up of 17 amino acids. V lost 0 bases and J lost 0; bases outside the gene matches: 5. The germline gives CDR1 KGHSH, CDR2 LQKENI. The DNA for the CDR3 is TGTGCCAGCTCACCACCTCCAGCGGGAAACTCCTACAATGAGCAGTTCTTC. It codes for CASSPPPAGNSYNEQFF.

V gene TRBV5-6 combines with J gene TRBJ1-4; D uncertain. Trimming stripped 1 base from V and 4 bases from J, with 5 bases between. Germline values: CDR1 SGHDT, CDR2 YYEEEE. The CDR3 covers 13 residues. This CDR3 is CASSLWSNEKLFF. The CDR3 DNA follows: TGTGCCAGCAGCTTGTGGAGTAATGAAAAACTGTTTTTT.

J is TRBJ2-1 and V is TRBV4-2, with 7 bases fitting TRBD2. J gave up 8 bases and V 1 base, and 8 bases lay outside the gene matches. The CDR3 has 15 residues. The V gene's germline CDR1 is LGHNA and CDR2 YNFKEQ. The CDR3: CASSQVGGGGDEQFF. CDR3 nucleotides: TGTGCCAGCAGCCAAGTAGGTGGGGGAGGGGATGAGCAGTTCTTC.

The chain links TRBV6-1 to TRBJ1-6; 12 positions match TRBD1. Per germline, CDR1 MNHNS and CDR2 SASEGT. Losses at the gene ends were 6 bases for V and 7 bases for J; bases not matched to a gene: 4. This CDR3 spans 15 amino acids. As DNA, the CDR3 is TGTGCCAGCAGATACGGGACAGGGGGCAATTCACCCCTCCACTTT. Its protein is CASRYGTGGNSPLHF.

The CDR3 bases are TGCAGCGTTAGACAGGGTAGCACTGAAGCTTTCTTT. Translation: CSVRQGSTEAFF. V gene TRBV29-1 combines with J gene TRBJ1-1, with TRBD1 matching over 7 bases. This CDR3 is built from 12 residues. Germline V gene lookup returns CDR1 SQVTM and CDR2 ANQGSEA. V was clipped by 5 bases and J by 4 bases; unmatched bases: 4.

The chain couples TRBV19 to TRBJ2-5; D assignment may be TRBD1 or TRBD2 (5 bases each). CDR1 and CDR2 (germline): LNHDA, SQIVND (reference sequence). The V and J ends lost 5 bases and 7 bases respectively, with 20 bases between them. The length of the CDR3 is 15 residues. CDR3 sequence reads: CASSSDRGVIATQYF. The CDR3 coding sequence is TGTGCCAGTAGTTCGGACCGAGGGGTTATAGCGACCCAGTACTTC.

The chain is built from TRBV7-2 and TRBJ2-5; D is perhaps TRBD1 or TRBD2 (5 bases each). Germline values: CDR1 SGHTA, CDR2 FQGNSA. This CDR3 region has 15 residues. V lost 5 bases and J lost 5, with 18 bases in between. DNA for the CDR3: TGTGCCAGCAGCATACCAGCTGGGGGATGGGAGACCCAGTACTTC. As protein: CASSIPAGGWETQYF.

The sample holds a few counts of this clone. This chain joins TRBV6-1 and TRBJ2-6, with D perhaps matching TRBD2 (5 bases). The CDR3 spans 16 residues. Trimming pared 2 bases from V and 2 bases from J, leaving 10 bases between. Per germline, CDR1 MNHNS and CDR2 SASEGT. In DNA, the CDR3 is TGTGCCAGCAGTGAAAGCGGCCATCCTGGGGCCAACGTCCTGACTTTC. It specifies CASSESGHPGANVLTF.

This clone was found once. For the CDR3, the DNA is TGTGCCAGCAGTCACTACCAGGACCTGTACCAAGAGACCCAGTACTTC. Its protein is CASSHYQDLYQETQYF. V gene TRBV11-2 combines with J gene TRBJ2-5; D uncertain. V dropped 6 bases and J dropped 0 bases, with 17 bases sitting between them. The CDR3 loop spans 16 amino acids. From germline, CDR1 is SGHAT and CDR2 FQNNGV.

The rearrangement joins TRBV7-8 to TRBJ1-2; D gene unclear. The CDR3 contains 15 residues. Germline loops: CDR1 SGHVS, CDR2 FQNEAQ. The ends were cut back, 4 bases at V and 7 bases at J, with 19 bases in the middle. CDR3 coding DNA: TGTGCCAGCAGCTCCGAGGTTTCAGGCGCTACTGGCTACACCTTC. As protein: CASSSEVSGATGYTF. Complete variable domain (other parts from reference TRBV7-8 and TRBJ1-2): GAGVSQSPRYKVAKRGQDVALRCDPISGHVSLFWYQQALGQGPEFLTYFQNEAQLDKSGLPSDRFFAERPEGSVSTLKIQRTQQEDSAVYLCASSSEVSGATGYTFGSGTRLTVV.

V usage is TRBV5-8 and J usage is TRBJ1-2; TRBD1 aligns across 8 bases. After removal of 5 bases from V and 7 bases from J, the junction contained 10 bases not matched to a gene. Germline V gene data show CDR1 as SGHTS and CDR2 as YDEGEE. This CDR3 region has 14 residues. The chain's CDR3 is CASSSFRTGSGYTF. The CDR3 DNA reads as TGTGCCAGCAGTAGCTTCAGGACAGGGAGTGGCTACACCTTC.

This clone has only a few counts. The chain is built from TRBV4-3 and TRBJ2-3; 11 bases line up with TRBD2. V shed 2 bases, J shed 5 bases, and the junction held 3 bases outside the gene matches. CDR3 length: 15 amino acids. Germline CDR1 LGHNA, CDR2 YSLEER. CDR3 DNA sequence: TGCGCCAGCAGCCAAACTAGCGGGGGCCAAGATACGCAGTATTTT. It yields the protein CASSQTSGGQDTQYF.